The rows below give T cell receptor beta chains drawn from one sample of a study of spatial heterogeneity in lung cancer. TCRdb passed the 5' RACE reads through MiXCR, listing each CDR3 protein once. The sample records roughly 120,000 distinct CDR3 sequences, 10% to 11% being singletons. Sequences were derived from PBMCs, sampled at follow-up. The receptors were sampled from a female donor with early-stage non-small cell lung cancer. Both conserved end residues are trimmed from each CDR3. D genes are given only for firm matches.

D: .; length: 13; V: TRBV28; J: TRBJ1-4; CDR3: ASSPSGTYNEKLF
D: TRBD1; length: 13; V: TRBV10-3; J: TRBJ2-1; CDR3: AISSGQPRVDEQF
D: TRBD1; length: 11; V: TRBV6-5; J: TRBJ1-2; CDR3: ASTRQGNYGYT
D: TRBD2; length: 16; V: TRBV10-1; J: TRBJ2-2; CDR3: ASSPTKTSGSGTGELF
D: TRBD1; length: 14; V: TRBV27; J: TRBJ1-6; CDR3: ASSLYQGAGGSPLH
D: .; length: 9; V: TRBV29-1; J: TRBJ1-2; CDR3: SVRAADGYT
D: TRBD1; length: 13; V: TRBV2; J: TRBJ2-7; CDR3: ASRKQTGGSDEQY
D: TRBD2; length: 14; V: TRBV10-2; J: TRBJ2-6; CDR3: ASTLAGPSGANVLT
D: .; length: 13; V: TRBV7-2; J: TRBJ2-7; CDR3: ASSLSGVSSYEQY
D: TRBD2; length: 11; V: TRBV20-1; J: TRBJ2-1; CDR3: SATHKRGNEQF
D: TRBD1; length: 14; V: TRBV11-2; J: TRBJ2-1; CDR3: ASSPGGQGWRNEQF
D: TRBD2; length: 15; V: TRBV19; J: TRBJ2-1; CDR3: ASSTRTSGSIYNEQF
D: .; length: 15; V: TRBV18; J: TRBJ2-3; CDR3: ASSPTLFRTSTDTQY
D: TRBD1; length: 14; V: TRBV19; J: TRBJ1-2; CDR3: ASSQLWDRANYGYT
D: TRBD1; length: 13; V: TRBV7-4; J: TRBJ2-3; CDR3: ASSSGQASTDTQY
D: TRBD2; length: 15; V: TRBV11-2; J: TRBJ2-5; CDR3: ASSPPRRLAGVETQY
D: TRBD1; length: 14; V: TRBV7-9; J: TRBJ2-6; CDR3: ASSSLTGTGANVLT
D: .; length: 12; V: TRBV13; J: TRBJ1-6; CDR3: ASSLRRRRSPLH
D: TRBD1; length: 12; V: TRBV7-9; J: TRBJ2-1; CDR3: ASSPQTGINEQF
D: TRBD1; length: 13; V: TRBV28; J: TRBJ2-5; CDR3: ASNQLQGATETQY
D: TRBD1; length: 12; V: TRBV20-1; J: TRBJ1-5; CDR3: SVGTGGFNQPQH
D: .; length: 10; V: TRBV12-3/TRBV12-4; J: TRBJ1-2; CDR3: ASSLANYGYT
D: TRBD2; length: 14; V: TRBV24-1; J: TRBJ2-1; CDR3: ATSAGTSGYNNEQF